This T cell receptor beta chain was captured by sequencing in a study of blood T cell repertoires in COVID-19. Participant ages covered about 18 to 89 years across 25 or so US areas. With V trimmed by 5 bases and J by 8 bases, 6 bases remained unmatched. The CDR3 covers 13 residues. Germline values: CDR1 SGHAT, CDR2 FQNNGV. Libraries were prepared by immunoSEQ multiplex PCR; TCRdb keeps only in-frame clonotypes and omits some of them. This table holds under 150,000 clones, 84% found once. The chain combines TRBV11-2 with TRBJ1-2; 9 positions match TRBD1. What was sequenced was PBMCs or T cells enriched from blood (not recorded which). The receptor was derived from a man aged 50 to 60 in a cohort exposed to, infected with or recovered from COVID-19 (not recorded which). Here the CDR3 DNA reads TGTGCCAGCAGCCGGACAGGGGAAGGAGGCTACACCTTC. This translates into CASSRTGEGGYTF.